This TCR beta chain was sequenced for a study of identical twins. In this sample, this clonotype turned up a few times. Its specificity is not known. Per germline, CDR1 MNHNS and CDR2 SASEGT. CDR3 length: 15 residues. V was cut by 5 bases and J by 2 bases, with 13 bases left in between. Study-wide results and limits: The conclusions drew on cross-sectional statistical analysis instead of tracking the same donors. There was more out-of-frame TCR alpha sharing in monozygotic twins than models estimated.

MiXCR, run by TCRdb on the 5' RACE reads, gives a single entry per CDR3 protein. The sample includes 400,000 to 500,000 distinct CDR3 sequences, less than 20% seen only once; the top ten take 10% to 15%. Sequenced input: naive T cells sorted from blood. The receptor was isolated from a man between 45 and 60 years old in good health. The genes are TRBV6-1 and TRBJ2-1, with D perhaps TRBD1 (6 bases). CDR3: CASSRGQTPYNEQFF. CDR3 coding DNA: TGTGCCAGCAGTCGCGGACAGACGCCCTACAATGAGCAGTTCTTC.